This TCR beta chain appears in the sequencing data of a study of T cell responses to AZD1222 COVID-19 vaccine. Points from the study as a whole: Nearly half of spike-specific TCRs reportedly go after variant regions that carry no mutations. The study identified only five to seven AZD1222 recipients as seropositive at baseline.

The V end was cut by 0 bases, the J end by 6 bases, with 20 bases between. CDR1 LGHNA and CDR2 YSLEER come from the germline V gene. The CDR3 loop spans 18 amino acids. A single count supports this clone. The antigen is unknown. Libraries were prepared by immunoSEQ multiplex PCR; TCRdb keeps only in-frame clonotypes and omits some of them. The table includes some 83,000 clones, roughly 88% detected once. The chain has TRBV4-3 and TRBJ1-4, with D maybe TRBD1 (6 bases). Sequencing was performed on peripheral blood, taken on day 0 of AZD1222 vaccination. This clonotype was obtained from an adult in good health. The CDR3: CASSQDPDRTEFHEKLFF. The CDR3, as DNA: TGCGCCAGCAGCCAAGATCCCGACCGGACAGAGTTTCATGAAAAACTGTTTTTT.